This T cell receptor beta chain was identified in a study of blood T cells in healthy people across ages. Study information: Per every two T cells, about one barcoded beta molecule was captured by template switching.

PCR was performed a second time for about 7 to 12 cycles using a sample-barcoded 5' primer and a J-beta primer mix. All samples yielded 3 million or more CDR3-containing paired-end reads. MiXCR, applied by TCRdb to the 5' RACE reads, yields one record per CDR3 protein. The table lists over 1,300,000 distinct CDR3 sequences, around 59% of them singletons. CDR1 DFQATT and CDR2 SNEGSKA come from the germline V gene (reference sequence). The V end lost 6 bases, the J end lost 9 bases, and 12 bases lay between the germline ends. This CDR3 is 11 amino acids long. This clonotype originated in a man aged 18-30 years in good health. The gene calls are TRBV20-1 and TRBJ2-1; D possibly corresponds to TRBD1 (5 bases). The specimen was blood. As DNA, the CDR3 is TGCAGTGCAACTACAGGAATTGAGCAGTTCTTC. The encoded protein is CSATTGIEQFF.